A selection of T cell receptor beta chains follows, all from one sample in a study of siplizumab effects on memory and regulatory T cells. Profiling relied on immunoSEQ multiplex PCR, and the TCRdb table lists in-frame clones only, not all of them. The profile shows about 15,000 clones, less than 55% of them singletons. Which antigens these TCRs recognize remains unknown. Sequencing was done on a sample of CFSE-low (dividing) CD4+ T cells sorted from an allogeneic mixed lymphocyte reaction. All receptors derive from a human donor in good health; the cells came from an allogeneic mixed lymphocyte reaction. Some clones in this sample may be carry-over from other donors' samples. CDR3s leave out the opening cysteine and the closing phenylalanine or tryptophan. The D gene is left open where the match is weak.

j_call: TRBJ2-3; d_call: TRBD2; v_call: TRBV4-1; cdr3_aa: ASSQLLAAPPDTQY
j_call: TRBJ2-5; d_call: TRBD2; v_call: TRBV9; cdr3_aa: ASSVGTSAQETQY
j_call: TRBJ1-4; d_call: -; v_call: TRBV19; cdr3_aa: ASSRSGTPLATNEKLF
j_call: TRBJ2-1; d_call: TRBD2; v_call: TRBV6-6; cdr3_aa: ASSYLASGVSYEQF
j_call: TRBJ1-2; d_call: -; v_call: TRBV6-6; cdr3_aa: ASSYLRDYGYT
j_call: TRBJ1-1; d_call: -; v_call: TRBV19; cdr3_aa: ASSIRRNTEAF
j_call: TRBJ2-5; d_call: TRBD2; v_call: TRBV12-5; cdr3_aa: ASGLGLAGETQY
j_call: TRBJ1-2; d_call: -; v_call: TRBV29-1; cdr3_aa: SVEEQLRFYT
j_call: TRBJ1-1; d_call: -; v_call: TRBV29-1; cdr3_aa: SVTTLGQGHEAF
j_call: TRBJ2-7; d_call: -; v_call: TRBV7-2; cdr3_aa: ASSLERGGALVREY
j_call: TRBJ2-7; d_call: -; v_call: TRBV5-1; cdr3_aa: ASSLDRVLSYEQY
j_call: TRBJ1-1; d_call: -; v_call: TRBV5-1; cdr3_aa: ASSERGLAEAF
j_call: TRBJ2-2; d_call: -; v_call: TRBV6-6; cdr3_aa: ASSSGHLNAGELF
j_call: TRBJ2-1; d_call: TRBD2; v_call: TRBV7-9; cdr3_aa: ASSPTRGGFDGEQF
j_call: TRBJ2-3; d_call: TRBD2; v_call: TRBV11-2; cdr3_aa: ASSLSTSVNTQY
j_call: TRBJ1-4; d_call: TRBD1; v_call: TRBV5-5; cdr3_aa: ASSYRGGNEKLF
j_call: TRBJ2-1; d_call: TRBD2; v_call: TRBV19; cdr3_aa: ASSSRLSGVSYNEQF
j_call: TRBJ1-3; d_call: -; v_call: TRBV5-1; cdr3_aa: ASSISGNTIY
j_call: TRBJ2-7; d_call: -; v_call: TRBV6-5; cdr3_aa: ASSRAGQNYEQY
j_call: TRBJ2-2; d_call: -; v_call: TRBV19; cdr3_aa: ASSTGGGTGELF
j_call: TRBJ2-2; d_call: -; v_call: TRBV6-1; cdr3_aa: ATGKEATNTGELF
j_call: TRBJ1-2; d_call: -; v_call: TRBV18; cdr3_aa: ASSPRPGVDYGYT
j_call: TRBJ1-5; d_call: TRBD1; v_call: TRBV6-1; cdr3_aa: ASSEEGTAWGQPQH
j_call: TRBJ2-5; d_call: TRBD2; v_call: TRBV18; cdr3_aa: ASSPSGNQETQY
j_call: TRBJ2-1; d_call: -; v_call: TRBV5-4; cdr3_aa: ASSLTGSSYNEQF
j_call: TRBJ2-1; d_call: -; v_call: TRBV7-2; cdr3_aa: ASSRTWGGEQF
j_call: TRBJ2-1; d_call: TRBD2; v_call: TRBV7-3; cdr3_aa: ASSLKASGRVNNEQF
j_call: TRBJ2-3; d_call: -; v_call: TRBV11-2; cdr3_aa: ASSLYAGDTQY
j_call: TRBJ1-1; d_call: -; v_call: TRBV29-1; cdr3_aa: SVGGQGLNTEAF
j_call: TRBJ1-6; d_call: -; v_call: TRBV11-2; cdr3_aa: ASSLVGFQSGRTLH
j_call: TRBJ1-4; d_call: -; v_call: TRBV5-1; cdr3_aa: ASSTRTPGATNEKLF
j_call: TRBJ2-3; d_call: -; v_call: TRBV28; cdr3_aa: ASNLLGPRLTDTQY
j_call: TRBJ2-5; d_call: -; v_call: TRBV6-6; cdr3_aa: ASSISAETQY
j_call: TRBJ1-1; d_call: -; v_call: TRBV9; cdr3_aa: ASSVEAALMNTEAF
j_call: TRBJ2-3; d_call: -; v_call: TRBV28; cdr3_aa: ASSPAGYTGYADTQY
j_call: TRBJ2-7; d_call: -; v_call: TRBV19; cdr3_aa: ASSIGRRSYEQY
j_call: TRBJ2-5; d_call: TRBD1; v_call: TRBV7-2; cdr3_aa: ASSKYDRDGD
j_call: TRBJ2-7; d_call: TRBD2; v_call: TRBV28; cdr3_aa: ASTHSGRIRFLYEQY
j_call: TRBJ2-5; d_call: TRBD2; v_call: TRBV19; cdr3_aa: ASSIEVTGTSGRKTQY
j_call: TRBJ1-3; d_call: -; v_call: TRBV5-3; cdr3_aa: ARSLAIPQSAGNTIY
j_call: TRBJ2-5; d_call: -; v_call: TRBV7-8; cdr3_aa: ASSTSVLFAGAGGLEY
j_call: TRBJ2-2; d_call: -; v_call: TRBV25-1; cdr3_aa: ASSDLQGRGELF
j_call: TRBJ1-5; d_call: -; v_call: TRBV27; cdr3_aa: ASSLQHRSNQPQH
j_call: TRBJ1-5; d_call: -; v_call: TRBV5-5; cdr3_aa: ASSGTPLRPQH
j_call: TRBJ2-7; d_call: -; v_call: TRBV6-5; cdr3_aa: ASSEARNYEQY
j_call: TRBJ2-7; d_call: -; v_call: TRBV7-3; cdr3_aa: ASSLVMHGKYEQY
j_call: TRBJ2-3; d_call: TRBD1; v_call: TRBV5-5; cdr3_aa: ASSLTGVTDTQY
j_call: TRBJ1-5; d_call: -; v_call: TRBV19; cdr3_aa: ASSIGRGYSNQPQH
j_call: TRBJ2-7; d_call: TRBD1; v_call: TRBV4-2; cdr3_aa: ASSLQGDRAYEQY
j_call: TRBJ2-7; d_call: -; v_call: TRBV4-1; cdr3_aa: ASSQLTGSRYEQY
j_call: TRBJ1-5; d_call: TRBD1; v_call: TRBV19; cdr3_aa: ATARQGLLNQPQH
j_call: TRBJ2-1; d_call: -; v_call: TRBV28; cdr3_aa: ASSFLPGTFDGDEQF
j_call: TRBJ2-5; d_call: -; v_call: TRBV10-3; cdr3_aa: AISESGGPETQY
j_call: TRBJ1-2; d_call: -; v_call: TRBV28; cdr3_aa: ASSGRPYGYT
j_call: TRBJ2-3; d_call: TRBD2; v_call: TRBV18; cdr3_aa: ASSLGLAGQSTDTQY
j_call: TRBJ2-3; d_call: -; v_call: TRBV29-1; cdr3_aa: SVEPPQAGPDGTQY